Included here is one T cell receptor beta chain sequence, with context. The data belong to a study of technical replicates of blood from a few donors. Generated by immunoSEQ multiplex PCR, the TCRdb table keeps only in-frame clones and is missing some. The repertoire includes tens of thousands of clones, approximately 93% of them detected once, and 0.2% to 0.25% sits in the top ten. This CDR3 spans 13 amino acids. The J segment lost 7 bases and the V segment lost 6 bases, leaving 4 bases of the junction unmatched. Germline CDR1 is MNHEY and CDR2 is SMNVEV (reference sequence). The chain couples TRBV27 to TRBJ2-2; 8 bases map to TRBD1. Sequencing was performed on T cells isolated from PBMCs. This clonotype originated in a human donor in good health. The CDR3 spells CASRKTGVGELFF. CDR3 bases: TGTGCCAGCAGAAAGACAGGGGTCGGGGAGCTGTTTTTT.